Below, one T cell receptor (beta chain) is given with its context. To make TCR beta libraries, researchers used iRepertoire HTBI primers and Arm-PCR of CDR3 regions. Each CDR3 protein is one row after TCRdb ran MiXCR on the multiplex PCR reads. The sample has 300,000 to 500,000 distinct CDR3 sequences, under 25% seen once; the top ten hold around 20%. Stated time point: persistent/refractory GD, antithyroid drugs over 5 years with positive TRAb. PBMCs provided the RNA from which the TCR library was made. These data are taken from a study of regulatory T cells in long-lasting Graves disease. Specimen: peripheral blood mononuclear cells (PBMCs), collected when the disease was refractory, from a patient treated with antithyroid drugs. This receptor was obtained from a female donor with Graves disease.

In DNA form, the CDR3 reads TGCAGCGTTGGTATGTACCCTACCTACAATGAGCAGTTCTTC. It codes for CSVGMYPTYNEQFF. This sequence joins TRBV29-1 and TRBJ2-1; the D is unclear. V was shortened by 4 bases and J by 2 bases, with 12 bases between the two germline ends. The CDR3 contains 14 residues. Germline loops: CDR1 SQVTM, CDR2 ANQGSEA.